The 19 T cell receptor beta chains below all came from one sample that was sequenced in a study of shared clonotypes between healthy human individuals. Sequencing was performed with immunoSEQ multiplex PCR; in TCRdb, only in-frame clones are kept and a portion is missing. The sample consists of just over 2,000,000 clones, 85% to 95% of them appearing once. The sequenced sample consisted of naive CD4+ T cells sorted from blood. Indicated subset: CD45RA+ positively selected. These receptors originate from a man younger than 30 in good health.

V and J are TRBV5-4 and TRBJ2-5; D possibly matches TRBD1 or TRBD2 (5 bases each). The germline V and J ends were trimmed by 0 bases and 2 bases, with 8 bases remaining between them. CDR3 length: 14 amino acids. CDR1 and CDR2 from the germline V gene are SGHNT and YYREEE (reference sequence). CDR3 nucleotide sequence: TGTGCCAGCAGCTTGGCGAGGGGACAAGAGACCCAGTACTTC. It is translated as CASSLARGQETQYF.

The rearrangement links TRBV9 to TRBJ2-5; D is unresolved. Trimming cost V 1 base and J 1 base, with 8 bases left between them. This CDR3 is built from 14 residues. Germline lookup yields CDR1 SGDLS and CDR2 YYNGEE. The CDR3 coding sequence is TGTGCCAGCAGCGTAAGCCCCAGCCAAGAGACCCAGTACTTC. It encodes CASSVSPSQETQYF.

The V and J genes are TRBV5-1 and TRBJ1-1, with D maybe TRBD1 (6 bases). Trimming stripped 4 bases from V and 6 bases from J, with 19 bases between. Germline V gene lookup returns CDR1 SGHRS and CDR2 YFSETQ. CDR3 length: 15 residues. The CDR3 region is CASSPEPGGRAEAFF. The CDR3 DNA follows: TGCGCCAGCAGCCCCGAACCCGGGGGGCGAGCTGAAGCTTTCTTT.

The chain has TRBV5-1 and TRBJ2-3, with D possibly matching TRBD2 (5 bases). This CDR3 spans 15 amino acids. CDR1 is SGHRS, CDR2 YFSETQ, per germline. The V end lost 0 bases, the J end lost 5 bases, and 13 bases lay between the germline ends. Written as DNA, the CDR3 is TGCGCCAGCAGCTTGGACGGATTTAGCGTAGATACGCAGTATTTT. As protein: CASSLDGFSVDTQYF.

This sequence joins TRBV28 and TRBJ2-7; 9 bases are a match to TRBD1. Germline lookup yields CDR1 MDHEN and CDR2 SYDVKM. The junction had 12 bases not matched to a gene; V was cut back by 3 bases and J by 0 bases. The CDR3 has 18 amino acids. Here the CDR3 DNA reads TGTGCCAGCAGTTTCCTCCCGGGACAGGGTCCTAGCTCCTACGAGCAGTACTTC. Its translation is CASSFLPGQGPSSYEQYF.

V gene TRBV5-6 combines with J gene TRBJ1-5; 9 nucleotides line up with TRBD1. The CDR3 contains 16 residues. Germline V CDR1 and CDR2: SGHDT, YYEEEE. The V gene end was trimmed by 4 bases and the J gene end by 2 bases; junction bases not matched to a gene: 7. The CDR3 protein is CASSTGTGKGNQPQHF. In nucleotides, the CDR3 is TGTGCCAGCAGCACCGGGACAGGGAAGGGCAATCAGCCCCAGCATTTT.

The V call is TRBV27, the J call TRBJ2-3; 7 bases line up with TRBD2. This CDR3 comprises 14 residues. The junction had 7 bases not matched to a gene; V was cut back by 4 bases and J by 6 bases. Germline CDR1 reads MNHEY; CDR2 reads SMNVEV (reference sequence). DNA of the CDR3: TGTGCCAGCAGTTCCGGGGGAGGGATGGATACGCAGTATTTT. Translation gives CASSSGGGMDTQYF.

This chain uses TRBV30 with TRBJ1-6; no reliable D call. The germline V gene encodes CDR1 GTSNPN and CDR2 SVGIG (reference sequence). V lost 0 bases and J 8 bases, leaving 11 bases between the germline ends. CDR3 size: 14 residues. The CDR3 DNA follows: TGTGCCTGGAGTGTCGCCAGGTCGGATTCACCCCTCCACTTT. Amino acid sequence: CAWSVARSDSPLHF.

V is TRBV19 and J is TRBJ2-6; a weak D match, TRBD1 (6 bases). In germline, CDR1 is LNHDA, CDR2 SQIVND (reference sequence). The CDR3 has 16 amino acids. Trimming stripped 6 bases from V and 4 bases from J, with 16 bases between. CDR3 region: CASRDTTGLGANVLTF. The CDR3 coding sequence is TGTGCCAGTAGGGACACCACAGGGTTGGGGGCCAACGTCCTGACTTTC. The variable domain in full, completed from reference TRBV19 and TRBJ2-6, reads DGGITQSPKYLFRKEGQNVTLSCEQNLNHDAMYWYRQDPGQGLRLIYYSQIVNDFQKGDIAEGYSVSREKKESFPLTVTSAQKNPTAFYLCASRDTTGLGANVLTFGAGSRLTVL.

This chain links TRBV11-2 with TRBJ2-7, with 11 bases that match TRBD1. Germline V gene data show CDR1 as SGHAT and CDR2 as FQNNGV. Germline trimming cut 5 bases from V and 4 bases from J; bases unmatched to any gene: 7. The length of the CDR3 is 15 residues. CDR3 protein: CASSRRDRGSYEQYF. The CDR3 bases are TGTGCCAGCAGCAGACGGGACAGGGGGTCTTACGAGCAGTACTTC. The full variable domain, with the rest looked up from reference TRBV11-2 and TRBJ2-7, is EAGVAQSPRYKIIEKRQSVAFWCNPISGHATLYWYQQILGQGPKLLIQFQNNGVVDDSQLPKDRFSAERLKGVDSTLKIQPAKLEDSAVYLCASSRRDRGSYEQYFGPGTRLTVT.

The genes are TRBV9 and TRBJ1-4; D not certain. The CDR3 loop spans 15 amino acids. Germline V lookup: CDR1 SGDLS, CDR2 YYNGEE. The V gene lost 4 bases and the J gene lost 5 bases, with 15 bases spanning the gap. CDR3 sequence reads: CASSPSTGSNEKLFF. CDR3 in DNA: TGTGCCAGCAGCCCCTCAACGGGGAGCAATGAAAAACTGTTTTTT.

The V gene is TRBV5-1, the J gene TRBJ2-3, with TRBD1 matching 8 bases. The CDR3 is made up of 17 amino acids. Trimming took 0 bases from V and 2 from J; bases not matched to a gene: 8. The germline gives CDR1 SGHRS, CDR2 YFSETQ. The DNA for the CDR3 is TGCGCCAGCAGCTTGGCGGGGGCAGGGGGCGTCACAGATACGCAGTATTTT. Its protein product is CASSLAGAGGVTDTQYF.

The J gene is TRBJ2-1, the V gene TRBV9; 7 bases match TRBD1. The CDR3 spans 13 residues. After removal of 7 bases from V and 1 base from J, the junction contained 2 bases not matched to a gene. The germline V gene has CDR1 SGDLS and CDR2 YYNGEE. CDR3 loop: CASLTGSYNEQFF. CDR3 bases: TGTGCCAGCCTGACAGGGTCCTACAATGAGCAGTTCTTC.

This chain links TRBV2 with TRBJ2-7, with D perhaps given as TRBD1 or TRBD2 (6 bases each). CDR1 SNHLY and CDR2 FYNNEI come from the germline V gene. V shed 11 bases and J shed 4 bases, with 12 bases lying between them. The CDR3 spans 11 residues. The CDR3 loop reads CAARRGYEQYF. CDR3 bases: TGTGCCGCGCGGAGGGGGTACGAGCAGTACTTC.

The J gene is TRBJ1-5, the V gene TRBV2; 7 nucleotides match TRBD1. The CDR3 is 15 amino acids. The V gene's germline CDR1 is SNHLY and CDR2 FYNNEI. V trimming: 6 bases; J trimming: 6 bases; junction bases outside the gene matches: 11. CDR3 sequence reads: CASSVQGGGSQPQHF. The CDR3 DNA reads as TGTGCCAGCAGCGTCCAGGGGGGGGGAAGTCAGCCCCAGCATTTT.

The chain joins TRBV18 to TRBJ1-5; D not certain. V dropped 2 bases and J dropped 7 bases, with 18 bases sitting between them. Germline CDR1 reads KGHSH; CDR2 reads LQKENI. The CDR3 covers 16 residues. The CDR3 DNA is TGTGCCAGCTCACCATCCACCCTCACCACTACGCAGCCCCAGCATTTT. This sequence encodes CASSPSTLTTTQPQHF.

This rearrangement joins TRBV10-3 to TRBJ2-5; D remains ambiguous. Germline V lookup: CDR1 ENHRY, CDR2 SYGVKD. V gave up 4 bases and J gave up 1 base, with 13 bases separating them. This CDR3 region has 15 residues. CDR3 DNA: TGTGCCATCAGTGCTTTACAGAACACCCAAGAGACCCAGTACTTC. Amino acids: CAISALQNTQETQYF.

This clone was seen once. The CDR3 protein is CASSSGLEFGYEQYF. The CDR3 region has the DNA TGTGCCAGCAGCTCGGGACTAGAATTTGGGTACGAGCAGTACTTC. This chain links TRBV5-6 with TRBJ2-7; 8 nucleotides line up with TRBD2. V gave up 3 bases and J gave up 4 bases; unmatched junction bases: 9. CDR1 is SGHDT and CDR2 is YYEEEE in the germline V gene. This CDR3 contains 15 residues.

This chain links TRBV4-1 with TRBJ2-1, with 7 nucleotides matching TRBD2. V was pared by 1 base and J by 8 bases, with 8 bases of the junction left unmatched. From germline, CDR1 is MGHRA and CDR2 YSYEKL. There are 15 residues in the CDR3. The chain's CDR3 is CASSQGGTIMYEQFF. Here the CDR3 DNA reads TGCGCCAGCAGCCAAGGGGGGACTATTATGTATGAGCAGTTCTTC.